This T cell receptor (beta chain) stems from a study of T cells expressing NK-cell markers. Study as a whole: Sorted T-cell subsets CD3+CD56+NKG2C+, CD3+CD56+NKG2C- and CD3+CD56-NKG2C+ were TCR beta-sequenced.

Following a re-call of the 5' RACE reads, TCRdb has one entry per CDR3 protein and lacks DNA. Its table records 300,000 to 500,000 distinct CDR3 sequences. This CDR3 region has 16 residues. Germline CDR1 reads MGHRA; CDR2 reads YSYEKL. Sequencing was carried out using blood T cells: a sorted CD56 or NKG2C T cell subset, CD4+ or CD8+ T cells, or bulk PBMC T cells (not recorded which). This chain joins TRBV4-1 and TRBJ1-4. The TCR was taken from a woman aged 45-65 years in good health. The CDR3 region is CASSQVGFLGLEKLFF.